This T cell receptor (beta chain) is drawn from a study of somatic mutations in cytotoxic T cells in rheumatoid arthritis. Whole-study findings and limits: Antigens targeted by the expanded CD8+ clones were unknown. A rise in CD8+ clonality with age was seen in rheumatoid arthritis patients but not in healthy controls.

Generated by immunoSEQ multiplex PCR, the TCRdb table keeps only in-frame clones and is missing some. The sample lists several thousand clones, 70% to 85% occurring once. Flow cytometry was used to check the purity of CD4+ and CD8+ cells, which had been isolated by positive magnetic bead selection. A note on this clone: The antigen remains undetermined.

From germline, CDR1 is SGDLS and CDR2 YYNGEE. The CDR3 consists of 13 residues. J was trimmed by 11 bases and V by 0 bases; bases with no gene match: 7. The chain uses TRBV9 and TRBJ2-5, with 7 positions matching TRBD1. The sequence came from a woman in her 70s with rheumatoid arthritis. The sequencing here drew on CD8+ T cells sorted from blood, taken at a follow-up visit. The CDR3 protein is CASSVALKDRQYF. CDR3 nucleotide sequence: TGTGCCAGCAGCGTAGCTTTAAAGGACAGGCAGTACTTC.